This T cell receptor (beta chain) emerged from a study of identical twins. To note about this clonotype: The target antigen is unknown.

TCRdb re-called the 5' RACE reads through MiXCR, storing one row per CDR3 protein. The sample yields 1.5 million to 2 million distinct CDR3 sequences, around 29% seen once. Everyone who gave samples was a healthy Caucasian. CDR3 length: 14 residues. Per germline, CDR1 ENHRY and CDR2 SYGVKD. The V gene lost 4 bases and the J gene lost 1 base, with 10 bases spanning the gap. Study-level points and caveats: Abundant beta clonotypes from cord blood bore fewer insertions; memory repertoires lacked this pattern. The study drew conclusions from cross-sectional statistical analysis, not from following the same donors.

The TCR comes from a newborn girl in good health. What was sequenced was cord blood. The chain has TRBV10-3 and TRBJ2-5; D gene uncertain. This CDR3 is CAISGEAGQETQYF. CDR3 nucleotides: TGTGCCATCAGTGGAGAGGCAGGCCAAGAGACCCAGTACTTC.